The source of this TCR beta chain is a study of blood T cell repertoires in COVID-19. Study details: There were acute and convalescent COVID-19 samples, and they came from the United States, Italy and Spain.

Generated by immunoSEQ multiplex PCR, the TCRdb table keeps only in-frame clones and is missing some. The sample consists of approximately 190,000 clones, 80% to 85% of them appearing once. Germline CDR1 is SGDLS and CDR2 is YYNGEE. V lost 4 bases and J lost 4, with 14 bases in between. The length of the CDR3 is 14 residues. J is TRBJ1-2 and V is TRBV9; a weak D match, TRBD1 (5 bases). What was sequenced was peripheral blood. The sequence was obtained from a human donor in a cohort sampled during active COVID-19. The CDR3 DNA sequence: TGTGCCAGCAGCCCTGACAGTTTACCCTATGGCTACACCTTC. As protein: CASSPDSLPYGYTF.